This entry is about one T cell receptor beta chain. The antigen remains unidentified. Sequencing was performed with immunoSEQ multiplex PCR; in TCRdb, only in-frame clones are kept and a portion is missing. In the table there are tens of thousands of clones, roughly 89% of which are singletons. The data were obtained in a study of OX40 agonist ivuxolimab in advanced cancers. Study at large: Having had anti-PD-1, anti-PD-L1 or anti-CTLA-4 therapy before was allowed, and about 40% had some.

The study, taken as a whole, reports: Mean expanded clone counts were higher in CD8+ than CD4+ T cells.

This CDR3 spans 18 amino acids. Trimming removed 1 base from V and 4 bases from J; junction bases left unmatched: 11. Germline V gene lookup returns CDR1 SGHVS and CDR2 FQNEAQ. The clonotype was recovered from an adult with an advanced solid tumor such as melanoma, head and neck, liver or kidney cancer. The chain couples TRBV7-8 to TRBJ2-7, with 12 bases aligning to TRBD2. The source was CD4+ or CD8+ T cells sorted from blood, collected in a trial of the OX40 agonist ivuxolimab. CDR3 bases: TGTGCCAGCAGCTTAGATAGGCTAGCGGGAGGGCCCGATTACGAGCAGTACTTC. Its protein is CASSLDRLAGGPDYEQYF.